This is a list of T cell receptor beta chains from one sample in a study of regulatory T cells in long-lasting Graves disease. One entry per CDR3 protein, called by TCRdb with MiXCR from the multiplex PCR reads. The table lists about 420,000 distinct CDR3 sequences, less than 20% of them singletons, with 23% in the top ten. These sequences were also reported in another study, on T cells in Graves' hyperthyroidism and ophthalmopathy.

The sample was peripheral blood mononuclear cells (PBMCs), taken at new diagnosis, from a patient treated with antithyroid drugs. These TCRs come from a woman aged 18-29 years with Graves disease. CDR3s include the opening cysteine and the closing phenylalanine or tryptophan. The order of the fields is CDR3 protein, CDR3 DNA, J gene, V gene, D gene, clone size. The D gene is left open where the match is weak. For some rows the clone size is stated as once, few or many, or as a class when expanded; others skip it.

CDR3: CASSPQERAGQADTQYF; DNA: TGTGCCAGCAGCCCCCAGGAGCGAGCGGGGCAAGCAGATACGCAGTATTTT; J: TRBJ2-3; V: TRBV7-2; D: TRBD2; size: many
CDR3: CASSYERRVGGYTF; DNA: TGTGCCAGCAGTTATGAGAGGCGAGTGGGGGGCTACACCTTC; J: TRBJ1-2; V: TRBV6-5; D: NA; size: many
CDR3: CATRQVNTEAFF; DNA: TGTGCCACCAGACAGGTTAACACTGAAGCTTTCTTT; J: TRBJ1-1; V: TRBV15; D: NA; size: NA
CDR3: CAWSERYGYTF; DNA: TGTGCCTGGAGTGAACGCTATGGCTACACCTTC; J: TRBJ1-2; V: TRBV30; D: NA; size: NA
CDR3: CASSSRTGTTEAFF; DNA: TGCGCCAGCAGCTCCAGGACGGGGACCACTGAAGCTTTCTTT; J: TRBJ1-1; V: TRBV5-1; D: NA; size: many
CDR3: CASNPGTSGGYEQYF; DNA: TGTGCCAGCAATCCTGGGACTAGCGGGGGTTACGAGCAGTACTTC; J: TRBJ2-7; V: TRBV28; D: TRBD2; size: many
CDR3: CASSDEKRVVFF; DNA: TGTGCCAGCAGCGATGAAAAGAGGGTGGTGTTCTTC; J: TRBJ2-1; V: TRBV11-2; D: NA; size: many
CDR3: CASSFSRDFGNYEQYF; DNA: TGTGCCAGCAGTTTTTCTCGCGATTTCGGGAACTACGAGCAGTACTTC; J: TRBJ2-7; V: TRBV28; D: NA; size: NA
CDR3: CASSLRPLSYNEQFF; DNA: TGTGCCAGCAGCTTACGACCGTTATCCTACAATGAGCAGTTCTTC; J: TRBJ2-1; V: TRBV5-5; D: NA; size: NA
CDR3: CASSSLRAGTGTHEQYF; DNA: TGTGCCAGCAGCTCCCTCCGAGCCGGGACAGGGACCCACGAGCAGTACTTC; J: TRBJ2-7; V: TRBV7-9; D: TRBD1; size: many
CDR3: CASSTGPDYEQYF; DNA: TGTGCCAGCAGCACAGGGCCAGACTACGAGCAGTACTTC; J: TRBJ2-7; V: TRBV27; D: NA; size: many
CDR3: CASSSRGQSEAFF; DNA: TGTGCCAGCAGTTCTCGGGGACAGTCTGAAGCTTTCTTT; J: TRBJ1-1; V: TRBV6-9; D: TRBD1; size: NA